This T cell receptor (beta chain) was obtained from a study of blood T cell repertoires in COVID-19. Study-wide background: The study drew acute and convalescent COVID-19 samples from the United States, Italy and Spain. T cells, B-cell-depleted T cells, or PBMCs supplied cDNA or gDNA.

V shed 0 bases, J shed 0 bases, and the junction held 3 bases outside the gene matches. The germline gives CDR1 SGHNT, CDR2 YYREEE (reference sequence). The CDR3 runs to 15 residues. Participants spanned ages about 18 to 90 years and resided in some 22 US areas. As handled by the study authors: Counts of nucleated cells, estimated from reference gene primer amplification, were obtained. The protocol was immunoSEQ multiplex PCR, while the TCRdb copy is restricted to in-frame clones and leaves out a portion. V, J and clone size were drawn from that table, and D and trimming were deduced from the DNA. This table holds roughly 200,000 clones, around 90% found once.

The chain has TRBV5-4 and TRBJ2-7, with TRBD1 matching over 7 bases. The origin of this receptor is a woman in her 30s who had recovered from COVID-19. Sequencing was done on a sample of PBMCs or T cells enriched from blood (not recorded which). The CDR3 sequence is CASSLADRSSYEQYF. CDR3 nucleotides: TGTGCCAGCAGCTTGGCGGACAGGAGCTCCTACGAGCAGTACTTC.